This TCR beta chain was captured in a study of T-cell reconstitution after alpha-beta-depleted transplantation in children. The authors prepared the TCRbeta library with unique molecular identifiers. Each CDR3 protein gets one entry after TCRdb re-called the PCR reads with MiXCR. The sample lists roughly 300,000 distinct CDR3 sequences, 9% to 12% occurring once. This clonotype was recorded many times. This CDR3 region has 17 residues. The germline gives CDR1 MNHEY, CDR2 SMNVEV (reference sequence). J was trimmed by 0 bases and V by 0 bases; bases with no gene match: 7. V is TRBV27 and J is TRBJ2-7; TRBD2 agrees at 8 bases. This material consisted of PBMCs from the stem cell graft donor, taken from the stem cell graft. This TCR derives from a human donor who donated a stem cell graft to a child with acute lymphoblastic leukemia. CDR3 sequence (DNA): TGTGCCAGCAGTTTATCCGCGGGGGGAGGAGGCTCCTACGAGCAGTACTTC. Its protein is CASSLSAGGGGSYEQYF.